This T cell receptor beta chain was captured by sequencing in a study of blood T cell repertoires in COVID-19 (dated by TCRdb to the early 2020s). As for the study more broadly: Collaborator samples came from the United States, Italy and Spain and covered acute and convalescent phases of COVID-19. Samples came from the ongoing ImmuneRACE study (first 160 participants) plus 1,254 subjects from 6 global collaborators. The material from the prospective study consisted of cDNA or gDNA derived from T cells, B-cell-depleted T cells, or PBMCs. Where available, HLA class I and class II types were taken from metadata supplied by the sample provider and were not determined by assay-based typing. A freely available public database, intended as a resource for researchers studying the immune response to SARS-CoV-2, is where the repertoires were released. Sample metadata almost always included a de-identified subject ID, COVID-19 status, age in years and sex. The dataset comprised deeply sampled blood TCRbeta repertoires from subjects exposed to, actively infected with, or recovered from COVID-19. Here is what the overall study found, with its caveats: How much clinical and demographic metadata was included differed by source and by participant, and the metadata was provided uncurated.

TCRbeta CDR3 regions were amplified from genomic DNA by means of the immunoSEQ Assay, a bias-controlled multiplex PCR. The original methods were these. Nucleated cell counts per sample were estimated from amplification of reference gene primers within the assay. Sequence reads were collapsed and filtered to measure the absolute abundance of every unique TCRbeta CDR3 rearrangement. For each sample, productive Simpson clonality was calculated as the square root of Simpson's diversity index over productive rearrangements. This is the immuneACCESS table as TCRdb keeps it, with only in-frame sequences that have V and J called. A part of the clones is gone; compared with another copy, unresolved V genes explain less than half, and the rest is unexplained. That table supplies the V and J calls and clone size; D and trimming were determined from the DNA. The sample data list 150,000 to 200,000 clones, and 80% to 85% of these were observed just once. The leading ten clones occupy more than 12% of the sample.

One collaborating source in Seattle enrolled patients during active infection and followed them longitudinally through the course of disease. Whole blood was collected in K2EDTA tubes by collaborating institutions according to the institutions' own protocols. Collaborator samples were shipped for TCRbeta analysis as frozen whole blood, isolated PBMCs, or DNA extracted from either sample type. Inclusive of the bounding cysteine and phenylalanine, the CDR3 is 14 residues long. This entry keeps only the CDR3 DNA: 42 bases, framed from base 1. Based on the germline V gene, the CDR1 and CDR2 sequences are MDHEN and SYDVKM. V is trimmed back by 3 bases and J by 3 bases, and the junction contains 2 bases that no gene match accounts for. Points on this clone: This clone's antigen is unknown. Per-base qualities were not stored, and no clone one base away is much larger.

This TCR derives from a woman in her sixties or seventies with COVID-19, enrolled during active disease. What was sequenced was peripheral blood. Recombination connected TRBV28 to TRBJ2-1; 7 nucleotides in the junction match TRBD2. The CDR3 in this case is CASSLGTIYNEQFF. The sequenced DNA is TGTGCCAGCAGTTTGGGGACTATCTACAATGAGCAGTTCTTC.